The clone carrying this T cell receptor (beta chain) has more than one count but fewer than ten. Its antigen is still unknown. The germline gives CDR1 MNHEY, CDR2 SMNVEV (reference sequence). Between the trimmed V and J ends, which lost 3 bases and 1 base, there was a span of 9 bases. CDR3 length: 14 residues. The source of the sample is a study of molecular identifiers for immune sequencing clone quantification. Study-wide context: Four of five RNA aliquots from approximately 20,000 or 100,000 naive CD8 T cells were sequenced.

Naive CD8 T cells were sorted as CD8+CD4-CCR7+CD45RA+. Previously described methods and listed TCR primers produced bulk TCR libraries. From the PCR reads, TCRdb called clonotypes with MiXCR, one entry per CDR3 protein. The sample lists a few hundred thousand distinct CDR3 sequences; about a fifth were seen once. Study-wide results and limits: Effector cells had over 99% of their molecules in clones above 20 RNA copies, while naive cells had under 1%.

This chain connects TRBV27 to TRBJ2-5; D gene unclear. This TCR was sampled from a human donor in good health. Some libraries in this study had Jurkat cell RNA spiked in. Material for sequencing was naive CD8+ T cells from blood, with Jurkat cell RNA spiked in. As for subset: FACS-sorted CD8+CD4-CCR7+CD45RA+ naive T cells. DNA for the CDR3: TGTGCCAGCAGTTTTTTCCCATCCCAAGAGACCCAGTACTTC. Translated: CASSFFPSQETQYF.